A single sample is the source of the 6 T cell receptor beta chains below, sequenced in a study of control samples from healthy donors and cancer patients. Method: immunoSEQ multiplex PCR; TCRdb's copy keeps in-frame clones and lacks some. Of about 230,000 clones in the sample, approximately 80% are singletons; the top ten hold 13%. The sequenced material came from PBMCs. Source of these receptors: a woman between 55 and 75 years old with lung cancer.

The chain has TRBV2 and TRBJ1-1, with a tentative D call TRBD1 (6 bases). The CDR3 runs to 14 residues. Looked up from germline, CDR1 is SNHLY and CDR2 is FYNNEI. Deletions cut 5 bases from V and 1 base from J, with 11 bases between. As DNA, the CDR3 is TGTGCCAGCAGTCTGGGACACCCGAACACTGAAGCTTTCTTT. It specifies CASSLGHPNTEAFF.

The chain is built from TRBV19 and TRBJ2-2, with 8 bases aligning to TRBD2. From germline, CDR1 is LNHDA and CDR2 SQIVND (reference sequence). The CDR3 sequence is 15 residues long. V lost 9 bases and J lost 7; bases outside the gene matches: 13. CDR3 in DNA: TGTGCCAGCAGCCCCGTAGCGGGATCCCTCGGGGAGCTGTTTTTT. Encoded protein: CASSPVAGSLGELFF.

This CDR3 is CASSGQGMGYGETQYF. DNA of the CDR3: TGTGCCAGCAGCGGACAGGGAATGGGGTATGGGGAGACCCAGTACTTC. This chain uses TRBV5-6 with TRBJ2-5; 8 bases align to TRBD1. CDR3 length: 16 amino acids. Germline-derived CDR1 and CDR2 are SGHDT and YYEEEE. V was pared by 4 bases and J by 5 bases, with 13 bases of the junction left unmatched.

The CDR3: CASQRQGVPPYEQYF. The CDR3 DNA reads TGCGCCAGCCAACGACAGGGGGTCCCTCCCTACGAGCAGTACTTC. The V call is TRBV5-1, the J call TRBJ2-7, with TRBD1 identical over 9 bases. Germline lookup yields CDR1 SGHRS and CDR2 YFSETQ. V lost 7 bases to trimming and J lost 2 bases; unmatched junction nucleotides: 10. CDR3 length equals 15 residues.

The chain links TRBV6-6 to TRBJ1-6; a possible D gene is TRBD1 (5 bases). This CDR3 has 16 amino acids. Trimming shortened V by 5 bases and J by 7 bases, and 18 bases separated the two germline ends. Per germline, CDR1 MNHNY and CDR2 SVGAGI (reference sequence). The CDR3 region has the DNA TGTGCCAGCAGTCGGGACCACGTTAGACGAAATTCACCCCTCCACTTT. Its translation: CASSRDHVRRNSPLHF.

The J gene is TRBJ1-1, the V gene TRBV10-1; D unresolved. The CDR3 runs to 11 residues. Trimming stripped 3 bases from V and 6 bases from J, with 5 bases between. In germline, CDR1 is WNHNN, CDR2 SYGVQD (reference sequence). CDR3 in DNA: TGCGCCAGCAGTGATGGACCTGAAGCTTTCTTT. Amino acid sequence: CASSDGPEAFF.